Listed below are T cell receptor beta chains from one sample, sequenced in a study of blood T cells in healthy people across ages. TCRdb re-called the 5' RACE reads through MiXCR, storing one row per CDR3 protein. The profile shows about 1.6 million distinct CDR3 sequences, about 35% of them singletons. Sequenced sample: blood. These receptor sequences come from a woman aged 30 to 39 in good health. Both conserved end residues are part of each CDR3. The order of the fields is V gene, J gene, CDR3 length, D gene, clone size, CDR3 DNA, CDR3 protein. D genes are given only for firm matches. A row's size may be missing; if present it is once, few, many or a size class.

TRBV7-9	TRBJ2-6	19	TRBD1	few	TGTGCCAGCAGCTTTTTCGGGACAGGGGACTACTCTGGGGCCAACGTCCTGACTTTC	CASSFFGTGDYSGANVLTF
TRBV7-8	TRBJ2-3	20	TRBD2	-	TGTGCCAGCAGCCACGGACGACAGACCCTTAGTAGCGGGAGAAGACATACGCAGTATTTT	CASSHGRQTLSSGRRHTQYF
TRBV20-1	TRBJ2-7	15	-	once	TGCAGTGCTAGGCGGAAGGGGATCAGCTCCTACGAGCAGTACTTC	CSARRKGISSYEQYF
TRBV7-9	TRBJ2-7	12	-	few	TGTGCCAGCAGCCTACCGGGACCGGAGCAGTACTTC	CASSLPGPEQYF
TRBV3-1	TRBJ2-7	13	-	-	TGTGCCAGCAGCCGAGACCCGATCTACGAGCAGTACTTC	CASSRDPIYEQYF
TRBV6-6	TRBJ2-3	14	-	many	TGTGCCAGCAGACAGGGAGGAGGTAAAGATACGCAGTATTTT	CASRQGGGKDTQYF
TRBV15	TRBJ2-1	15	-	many	TGTGCCACCAGCAGAGATCTGGGGGTTGAAGGTGAGCAGTTCTTC	CATSRDLGVEGEQFF
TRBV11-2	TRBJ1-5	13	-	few	TGTGCCAGCAGCTTCGGACAGCTTCAGCCCCAGCATTTT	CASSFGQLQPQHF
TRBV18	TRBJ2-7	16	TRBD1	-	TGTGCCAGCTCACCCCTCCGGGACAGAGGATCCTACGAGCAGTACTTC	CASSPLRDRGSYEQYF
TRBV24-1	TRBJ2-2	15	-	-	TGTGCCACCAGTAGTCCGGGACAGAACACCGGGGAGCTGTTTTTT	CATSSPGQNTGELFF
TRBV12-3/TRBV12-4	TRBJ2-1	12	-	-	TGTGCCAGCAGTTTTCAGCCAGACGAGCAGTTCTTC	CASSFQPDEQFF
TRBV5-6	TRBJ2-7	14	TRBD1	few	TGTGCCAGCAGCCCACAGGGGGAGGAATACGAGCAGTACTTC	CASSPQGEEYEQYF
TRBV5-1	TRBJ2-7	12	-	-	TGCGCCAGCAGCTTCGCAGACGGGGAGCAGTACTTC	CASSFADGEQYF
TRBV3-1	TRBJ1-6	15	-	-	TGTGCCAGCAGTCGGGGCGACCCTACGAATTCACCCCTCCACTTT	CASSRGDPTNSPLHF
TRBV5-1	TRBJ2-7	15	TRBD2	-	TGCGCCAGCAGCTTGAGGGGTAGCGGGACGTACGAGCAGTACTTC	CASSLRGSGTYEQYF
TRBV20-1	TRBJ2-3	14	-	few	TGCAGTGCTAGCGGACCTATAGAGGCAGATACGCAGTATTTT	CSASGPIEADTQYF
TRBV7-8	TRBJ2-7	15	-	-	TGTGCCAGCAGCTTCCGTAGGGGGGGGCCTCGAGAGCAGTACTTC	CASSFRRGGPREQYF
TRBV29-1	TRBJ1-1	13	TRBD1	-	TGCTCGGGGACAGGGGTTTTGAACACTGAAGCTTTCTTT	CSGTGVLNTEAFF
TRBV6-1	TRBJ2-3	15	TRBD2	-	TGTGCCAGCAGTGGGACTAGCGGTGCCACAGATACGCTGTATTTT	CASSGTSGATDTLYF
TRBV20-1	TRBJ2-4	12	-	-	TGCAGTGTGTCCAGGGGGAGGAACATTCAGTACTTC	CSVSRGRNIQYF
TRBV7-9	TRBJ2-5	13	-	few	TGTGCCAGCAGCGGATTTTGGGAAGAGACCCAGTACTTC	CASSGFWEETQYF
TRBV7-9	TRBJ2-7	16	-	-	TGTGCCAGCAGCCCCAGCCGGAGTAGCGCGAAGGACGAGCAGTACTTC	CASSPSRSSAKDEQYF
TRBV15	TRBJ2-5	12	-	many	TGTGCCACCAGCCCTCAATCGGGGACCCAGTACTTC	CATSPQSGTQYF
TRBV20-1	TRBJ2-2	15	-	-	TGCAGTGCTAGAGACAGGGTAACGAACACCGGGGAGCTGTTTTTT	CSARDRVTNTGELFF
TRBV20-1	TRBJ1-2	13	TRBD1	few	TGCAGTGCTGGCTCCGGGACAGGGGATGGCTACACCTTC	CSAGSGTGDGYTF
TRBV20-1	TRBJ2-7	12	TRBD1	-	TGCAGTGGTAACCAGGGGGCTTACGAGCAGTACTTC	CSGNQGAYEQYF
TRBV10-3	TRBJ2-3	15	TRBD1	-	TGTGCCACCAGTGGAACAGGGGGCGGGTCAGATACGCAGTATTTT	CATSGTGGGSDTQYF
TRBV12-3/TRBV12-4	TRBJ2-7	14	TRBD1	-	TGTACCAGCGGCCTGACAGGGGCCAGTAGCGAGCAGTACTTC	CTSGLTGASSEQYF
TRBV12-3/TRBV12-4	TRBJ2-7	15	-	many	TGTGCCAGCAGTTTGCTGGGGACGGGAGCCTACGAGCAGTACTTC	CASSLLGTGAYEQYF
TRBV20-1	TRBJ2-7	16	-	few	TGCAGTGCTATCCTAACCTGGGACTCCCTAACCTACGAGCAGTACTTC	CSAILTWDSLTYEQYF
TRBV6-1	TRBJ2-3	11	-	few	TGTGCCAGCAGATCAATGGATACGCAGTATTTT	CASRSMDTQYF
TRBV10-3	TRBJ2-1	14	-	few	TGTGCCATCAGTGAGCGGGACCTTCGAGGTGAGCAGTTCTTC	CAISERDLRGEQFF
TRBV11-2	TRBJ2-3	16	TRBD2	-	TGTGCCAGCAGCTTAACGCCTAGCGGGCGCACAGATACGCAGTATTTT	CASSLTPSGRTDTQYF
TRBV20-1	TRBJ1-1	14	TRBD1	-	TGCAGTGCTAGAGATTACAACAGGGGGACTGAAGCTTTCTTT	CSARDYNRGTEAFF
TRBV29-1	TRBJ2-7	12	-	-	TGCAGCGTTGTCTCAGCAACCTACGAGCAGTACTTC	CSVVSATYEQYF
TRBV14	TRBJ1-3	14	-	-	TGTGCCAGCAGCCAAGAATCGGGGGGAAACACCATATATTTT	CASSQESGGNTIYF
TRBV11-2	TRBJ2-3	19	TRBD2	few	TGTGCCAGCAGCCTCGCTGAGGGACTAGCGGGGGGGCGATCAGATACGCAGTATTTT	CASSLAEGLAGGRSDTQYF
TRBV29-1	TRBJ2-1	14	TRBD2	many	TGCAGCGTGTCTAGCGGGAGAGGCTCTAATGAGCAGTTCTTC	CSVSSGRGSNEQFF
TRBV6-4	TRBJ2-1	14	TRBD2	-	TGTGCCAGCAGTCGGGAGCGGGGGGTGAATGAGCAGTTCTTC	CASSRERGVNEQFF
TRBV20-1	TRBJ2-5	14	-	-	TGCAGTGCTAGAGCACCGGGACCGCAAGAGACCCAGTACTTC	CSARAPGPQETQYF
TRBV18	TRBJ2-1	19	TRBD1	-	TGTGCCAGCTCACCCCCCAGAGTACAGACAGGGGGATTTCACAATGAGCAGTTCTTC	CASSPPRVQTGGFHNEQFF
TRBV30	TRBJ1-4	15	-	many	TGTGCCTGGAGTGGGGTAATCGAAGCTAATGAAAAACTGTTTTTT	CAWSGVIEANEKLFF